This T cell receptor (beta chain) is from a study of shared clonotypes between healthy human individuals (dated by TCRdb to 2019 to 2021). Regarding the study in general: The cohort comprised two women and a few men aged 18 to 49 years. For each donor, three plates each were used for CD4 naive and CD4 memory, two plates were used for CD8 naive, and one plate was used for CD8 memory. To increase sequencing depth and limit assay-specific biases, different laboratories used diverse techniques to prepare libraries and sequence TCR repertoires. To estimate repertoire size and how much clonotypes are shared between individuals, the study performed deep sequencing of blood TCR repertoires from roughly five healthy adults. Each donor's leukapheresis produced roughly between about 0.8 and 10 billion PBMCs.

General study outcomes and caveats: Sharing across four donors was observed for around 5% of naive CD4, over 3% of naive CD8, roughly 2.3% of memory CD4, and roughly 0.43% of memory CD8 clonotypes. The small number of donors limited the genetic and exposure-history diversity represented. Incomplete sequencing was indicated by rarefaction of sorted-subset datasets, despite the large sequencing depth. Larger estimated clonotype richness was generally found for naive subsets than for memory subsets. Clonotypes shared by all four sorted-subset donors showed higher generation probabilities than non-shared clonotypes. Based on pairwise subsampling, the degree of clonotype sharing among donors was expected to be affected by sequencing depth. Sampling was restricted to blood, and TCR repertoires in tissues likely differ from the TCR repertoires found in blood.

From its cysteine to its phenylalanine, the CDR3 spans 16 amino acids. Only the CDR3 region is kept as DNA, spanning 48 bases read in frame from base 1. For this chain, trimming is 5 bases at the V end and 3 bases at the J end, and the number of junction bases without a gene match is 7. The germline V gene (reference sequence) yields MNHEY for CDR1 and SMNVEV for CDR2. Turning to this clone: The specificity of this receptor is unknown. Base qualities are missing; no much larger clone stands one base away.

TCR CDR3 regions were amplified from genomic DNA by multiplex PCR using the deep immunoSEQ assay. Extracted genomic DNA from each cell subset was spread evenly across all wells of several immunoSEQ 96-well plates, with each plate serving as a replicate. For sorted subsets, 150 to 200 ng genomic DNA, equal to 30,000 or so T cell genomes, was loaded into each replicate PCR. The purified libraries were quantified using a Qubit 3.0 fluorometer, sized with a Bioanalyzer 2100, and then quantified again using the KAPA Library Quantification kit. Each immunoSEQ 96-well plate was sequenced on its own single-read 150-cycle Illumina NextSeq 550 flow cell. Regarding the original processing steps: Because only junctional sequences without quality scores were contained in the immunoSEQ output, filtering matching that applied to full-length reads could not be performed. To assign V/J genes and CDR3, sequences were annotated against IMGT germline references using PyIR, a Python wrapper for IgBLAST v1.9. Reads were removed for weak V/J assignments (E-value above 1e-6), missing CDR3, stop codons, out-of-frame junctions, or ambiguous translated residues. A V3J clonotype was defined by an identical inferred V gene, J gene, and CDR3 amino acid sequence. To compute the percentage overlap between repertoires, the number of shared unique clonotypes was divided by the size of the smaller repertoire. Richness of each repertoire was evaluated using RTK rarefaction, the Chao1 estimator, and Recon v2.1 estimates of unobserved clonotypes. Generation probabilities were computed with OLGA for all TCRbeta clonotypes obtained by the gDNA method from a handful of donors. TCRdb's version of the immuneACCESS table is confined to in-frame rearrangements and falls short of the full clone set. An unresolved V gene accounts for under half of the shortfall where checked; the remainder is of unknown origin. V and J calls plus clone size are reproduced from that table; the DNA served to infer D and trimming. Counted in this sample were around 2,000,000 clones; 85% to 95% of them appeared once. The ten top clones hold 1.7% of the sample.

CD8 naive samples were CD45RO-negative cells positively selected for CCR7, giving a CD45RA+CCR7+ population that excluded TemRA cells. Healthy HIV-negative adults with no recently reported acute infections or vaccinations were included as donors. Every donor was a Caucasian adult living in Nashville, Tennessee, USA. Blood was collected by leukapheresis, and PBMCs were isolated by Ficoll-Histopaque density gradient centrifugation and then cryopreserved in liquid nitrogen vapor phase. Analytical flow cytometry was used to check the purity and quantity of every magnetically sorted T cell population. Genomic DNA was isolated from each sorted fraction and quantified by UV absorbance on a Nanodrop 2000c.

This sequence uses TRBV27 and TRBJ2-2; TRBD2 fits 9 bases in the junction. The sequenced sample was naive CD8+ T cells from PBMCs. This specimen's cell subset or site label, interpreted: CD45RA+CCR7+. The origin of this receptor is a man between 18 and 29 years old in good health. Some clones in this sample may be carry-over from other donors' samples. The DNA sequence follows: TGTGCCAGCAGTCCGGGGACTAGCTGGTACACCGGGGAGCTGTTTTTT. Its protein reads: CASSPGTSWYTGELFF.